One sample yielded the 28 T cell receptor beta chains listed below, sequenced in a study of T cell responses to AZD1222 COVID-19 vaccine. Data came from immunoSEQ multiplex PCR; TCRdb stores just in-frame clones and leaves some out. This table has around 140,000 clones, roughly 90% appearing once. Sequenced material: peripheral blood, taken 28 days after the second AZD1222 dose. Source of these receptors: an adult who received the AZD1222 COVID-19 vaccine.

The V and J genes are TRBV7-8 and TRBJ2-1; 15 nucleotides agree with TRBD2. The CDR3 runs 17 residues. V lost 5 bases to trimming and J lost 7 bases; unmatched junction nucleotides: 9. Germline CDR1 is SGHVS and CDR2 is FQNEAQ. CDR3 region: CASSIIPGLAGGNEQFF. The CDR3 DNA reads TGTGCCAGCAGCATTATCCCGGGACTAGCGGGAGGTAATGAGCAGTTCTTC. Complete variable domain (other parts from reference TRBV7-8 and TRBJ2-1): GAGVSQSPRYKVAKRGQDVALRCDPISGHVSLFWYQQALGQGPEFLTYFQNEAQLDKSGLPSDRFFAERPEGSVSTLKIQRTQQEDSAVYLCASSIIPGLAGGNEQFFGPGTRLTVL.

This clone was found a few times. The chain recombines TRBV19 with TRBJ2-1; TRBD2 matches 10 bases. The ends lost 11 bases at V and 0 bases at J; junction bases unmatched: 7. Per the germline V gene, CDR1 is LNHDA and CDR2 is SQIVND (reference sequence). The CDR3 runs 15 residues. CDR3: CAAAASGSSYNEQFF. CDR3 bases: TGTGCCGCAGCGGCTAGCGGGAGCTCCTACAATGAGCAGTTCTTC.

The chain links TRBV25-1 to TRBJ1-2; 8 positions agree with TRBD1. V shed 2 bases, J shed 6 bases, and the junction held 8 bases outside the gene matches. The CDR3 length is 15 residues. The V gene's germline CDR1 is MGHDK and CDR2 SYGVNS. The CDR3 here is CASSEQGAREDGYTF. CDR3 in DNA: TGTGCCAGCAGTGAACAGGGGGCGCGGGAGGATGGCTACACCTTC.

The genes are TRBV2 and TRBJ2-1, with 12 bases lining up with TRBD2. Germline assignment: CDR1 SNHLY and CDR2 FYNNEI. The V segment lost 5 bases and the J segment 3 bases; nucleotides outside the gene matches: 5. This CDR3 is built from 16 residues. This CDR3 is CASSRLAGVNYNEQFF. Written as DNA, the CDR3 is TGTGCCAGCAGTCGACTAGCGGGAGTTAACTACAATGAGCAGTTCTTC.

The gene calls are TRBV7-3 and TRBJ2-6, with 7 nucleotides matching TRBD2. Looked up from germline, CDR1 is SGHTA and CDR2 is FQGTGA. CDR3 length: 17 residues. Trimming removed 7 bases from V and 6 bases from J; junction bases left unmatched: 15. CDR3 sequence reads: CASKEEGGSWEANVLTF. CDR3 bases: TGTGCCAGCAAGGAGGAGGGCGGGAGCTGGGAGGCCAACGTCCTGACTTTC.

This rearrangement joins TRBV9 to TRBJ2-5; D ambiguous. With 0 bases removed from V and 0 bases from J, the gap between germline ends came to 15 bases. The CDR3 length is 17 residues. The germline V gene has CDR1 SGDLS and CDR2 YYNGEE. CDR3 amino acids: CASSVGLVFGDQETQYF. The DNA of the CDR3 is TGTGCCAGCAGCGTAGGACTTGTATTTGGGGACCAAGAGACCCAGTACTTC.

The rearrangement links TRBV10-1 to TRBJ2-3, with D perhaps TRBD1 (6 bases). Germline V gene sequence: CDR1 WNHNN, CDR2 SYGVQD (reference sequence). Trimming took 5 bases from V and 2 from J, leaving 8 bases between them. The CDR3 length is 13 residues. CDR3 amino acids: CASSWDNTDTQYF. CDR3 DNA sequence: TGCGCCAGCAGTTGGGACAACACAGATACGCAGTATTTT.

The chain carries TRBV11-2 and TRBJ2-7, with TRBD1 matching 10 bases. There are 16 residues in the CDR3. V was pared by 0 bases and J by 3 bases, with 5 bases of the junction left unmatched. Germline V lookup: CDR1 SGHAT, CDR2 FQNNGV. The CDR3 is CASSLDLRTGGYEQYF. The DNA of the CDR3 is TGTGCCAGCAGCTTAGATCTCCGGACAGGGGGCTACGAGCAGTACTTC. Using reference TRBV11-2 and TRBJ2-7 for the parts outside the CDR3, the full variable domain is EAGVAQSPRYKIIEKRQSVAFWCNPISGHATLYWYQQILGQGPKLLIQFQNNGVVDDSQLPKDRFSAERLKGVDSTLKIQPAKLEDSAVYLCASSLDLRTGGYEQYFGPGTRLTVT.

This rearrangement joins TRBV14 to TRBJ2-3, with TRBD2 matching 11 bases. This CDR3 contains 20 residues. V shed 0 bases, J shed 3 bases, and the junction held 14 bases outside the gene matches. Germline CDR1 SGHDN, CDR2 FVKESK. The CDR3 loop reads CASSQDTGTSGGEATDTQYF. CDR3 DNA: TGTGCCAGCAGCCAAGATACCGGGACTAGCGGAGGGGAGGCAACAGATACGCAGTATTTT.

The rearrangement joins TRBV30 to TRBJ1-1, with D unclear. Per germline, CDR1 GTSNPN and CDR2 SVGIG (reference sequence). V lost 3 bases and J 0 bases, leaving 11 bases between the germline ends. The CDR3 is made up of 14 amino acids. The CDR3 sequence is CAWSAGILNTEAFF. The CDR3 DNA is TGTGCCTGGAGCGCCGGGATACTGAACACTGAAGCTTTCTTT.

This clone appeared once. For the CDR3, the DNA is TGTGCCAGCAGCCAAGATGGTCTAGCGGGTACTCAAGAGACCCAGTACTTC. It translates to CASSQDGLAGTQETQYF. The chain employs TRBV4-2 and TRBJ2-5; 8 nucleotides line up with TRBD2. The CDR3 length is 17 residues. Germline V gives CDR1 LGHNA, CDR2 YNFKEQ. After removal of 0 bases from V and 2 bases from J, the junction contained 8 bases not matched to a gene.

CDR3 nucleotide sequence: TGTGCCAGCAGTTCGTTACTGGGACAGACTAAGAACACTGAAGCTTTCTTT. It translates to CASSSLLGQTKNTEAFF. The chain combines TRBV27 with TRBJ1-1; 7 bases are shared with TRBD1. The CDR3 runs 17 residues. CDR1 and CDR2 from the germline V gene are MNHEY and SMNVEV (reference sequence). The V and J ends lost 4 bases and 1 base, in that order; junction bases with no gene match: 12.

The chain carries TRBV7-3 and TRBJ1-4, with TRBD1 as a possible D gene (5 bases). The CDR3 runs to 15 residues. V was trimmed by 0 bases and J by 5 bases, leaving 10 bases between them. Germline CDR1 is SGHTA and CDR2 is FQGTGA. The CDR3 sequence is CASSLTGTKNEKLFF. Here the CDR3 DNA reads TGTGCCAGCAGCTTAACGGGGACCAAAAATGAAAAACTGTTTTTT. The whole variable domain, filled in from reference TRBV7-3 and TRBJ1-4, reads GAGVSQTPSNKVTEKGKYVELRCDPISGHTALYWYRQSLGQGPEFLIYFQGTGAADDSGLPNDRFFAVRPEGSVSTLKIQRTERGDSAVYLCASSLTGTKNEKLFFGSGTQLSVL.

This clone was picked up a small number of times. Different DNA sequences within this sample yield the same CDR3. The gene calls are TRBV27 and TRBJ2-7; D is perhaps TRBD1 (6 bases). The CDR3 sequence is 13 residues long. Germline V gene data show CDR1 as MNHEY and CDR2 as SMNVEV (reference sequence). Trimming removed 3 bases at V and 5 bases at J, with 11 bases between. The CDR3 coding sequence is TGTGCCAGCAGTTTCACATACAGGGACGAGCAGTACTTC. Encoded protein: CASSFTYRDEQYF.

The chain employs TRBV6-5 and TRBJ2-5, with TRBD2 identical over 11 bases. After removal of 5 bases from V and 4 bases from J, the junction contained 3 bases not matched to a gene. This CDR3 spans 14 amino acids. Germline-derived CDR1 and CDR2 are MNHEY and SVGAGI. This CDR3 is CASSIAGGGETQYF. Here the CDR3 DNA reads TGTGCCAGCAGTATAGCGGGAGGGGGAGAGACCCAGTACTTC.

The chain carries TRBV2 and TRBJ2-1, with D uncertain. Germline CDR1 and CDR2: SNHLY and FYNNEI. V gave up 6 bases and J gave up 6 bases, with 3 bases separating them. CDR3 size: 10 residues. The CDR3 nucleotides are TGTGCCAGCAGGTTCAATGAGCAGTTCTTC. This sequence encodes CASRFNEQFF.

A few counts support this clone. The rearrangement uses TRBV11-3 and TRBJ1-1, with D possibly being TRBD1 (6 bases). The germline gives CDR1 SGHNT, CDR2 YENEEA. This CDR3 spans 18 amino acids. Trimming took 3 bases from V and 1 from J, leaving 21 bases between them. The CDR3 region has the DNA TGTGCCAGCAGCTTTTCTAGGGGATCCCAGGGGCCGAACACTGAAGCTTTCTTT. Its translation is CASSFSRGSQGPNTEAFF.

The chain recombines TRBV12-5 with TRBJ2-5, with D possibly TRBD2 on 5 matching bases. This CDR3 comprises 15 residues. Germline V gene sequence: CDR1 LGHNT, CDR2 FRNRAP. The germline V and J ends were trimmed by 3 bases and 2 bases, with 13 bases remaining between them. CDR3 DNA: TGTGCTAGTGGTTTCGCAGCGGTGCCTCAAGAGACCCAGTACTTC. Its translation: CASGFAAVPQETQYF.

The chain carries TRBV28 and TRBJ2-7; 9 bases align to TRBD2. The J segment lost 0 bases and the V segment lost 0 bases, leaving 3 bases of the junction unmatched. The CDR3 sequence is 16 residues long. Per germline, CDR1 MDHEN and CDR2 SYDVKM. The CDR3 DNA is TGTGCCAGCAGTTTATGGGTAGCGGGAGCCTCCTACGAGCAGTACTTC. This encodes CASSLWVAGASYEQYF.

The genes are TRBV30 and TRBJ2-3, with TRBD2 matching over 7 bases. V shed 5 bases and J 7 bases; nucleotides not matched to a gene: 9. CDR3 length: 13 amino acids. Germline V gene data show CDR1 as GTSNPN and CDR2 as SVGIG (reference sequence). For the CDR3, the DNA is TGTGCCTGGGGATTGCGGGGAGGGAATACGCAGTATTTT. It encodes CAWGLRGGNTQYF. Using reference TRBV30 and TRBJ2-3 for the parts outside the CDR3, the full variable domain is SQTIHQWPATLVQPVGSPLSLECTVEGTSNPNLYWYRQAAGRGLQLLFYSVGIGQISSEVPQNLSASRPQDRQFILSSKKLLLSDSGFYLCAWGLRGGNTQYFGPGTRLTVL.

CDR3 protein: CAWSGAGGRETQYF. CDR3 nucleotides: TGTGCCTGGAGTGGGGCAGGGGGCCGGGAGACCCAGTACTTC. The chain combines TRBV30 with TRBJ2-5; 8 bases agree with TRBD1. The CDR3 is 14 residues long. The germline V gene has CDR1 GTSNPN and CDR2 SVGIG (reference sequence). Trimming cost V 1 base and J 5 bases; bases outside gene matches: 6.

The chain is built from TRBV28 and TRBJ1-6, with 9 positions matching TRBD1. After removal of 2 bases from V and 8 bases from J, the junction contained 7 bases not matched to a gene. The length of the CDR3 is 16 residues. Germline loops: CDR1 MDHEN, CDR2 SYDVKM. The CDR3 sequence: CASSLPGTGPDSPLHF. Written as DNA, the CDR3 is TGTGCCAGCAGTTTACCCGGGACAGGGCCTGATTCACCCCTCCACTTT.

The CDR3, as DNA: TGTGCCAGCAGTGATTCTCTATGGGATGAGCAGTTCTTC. Its protein product is CASSDSLWDEQFF. The chain recombines TRBV25-1 with TRBJ2-1; D gene uncertain. The CDR3 length is 13 residues. Looked up from germline, CDR1 is MGHDK and CDR2 is SYGVNS. The ends were cut back, 3 bases at V and 8 bases at J, with 11 bases in the middle.

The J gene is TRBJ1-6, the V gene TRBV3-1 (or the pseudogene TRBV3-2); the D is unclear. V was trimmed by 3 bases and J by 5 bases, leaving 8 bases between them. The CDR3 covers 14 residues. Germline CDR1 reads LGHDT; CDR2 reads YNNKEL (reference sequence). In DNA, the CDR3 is TGTGCCAGCAGCCAGTTCAGGAATAATTCACCCCTCCACTTT. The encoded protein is CASSQFRNNSPLHF.

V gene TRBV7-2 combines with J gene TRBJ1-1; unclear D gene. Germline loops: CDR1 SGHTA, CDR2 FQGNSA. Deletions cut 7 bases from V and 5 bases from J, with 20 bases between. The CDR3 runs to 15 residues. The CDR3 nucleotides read TGTGCCAGCACCATTGGACCGGGCGGTATAACTGAAGCTTTCTTT. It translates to CASTIGPGGITEAFF.

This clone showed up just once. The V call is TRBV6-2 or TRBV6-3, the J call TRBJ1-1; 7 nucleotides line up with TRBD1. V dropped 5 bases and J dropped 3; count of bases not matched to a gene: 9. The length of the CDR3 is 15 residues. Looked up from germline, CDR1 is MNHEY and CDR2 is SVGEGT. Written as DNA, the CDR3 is TGTGCCAGCAGTCGATTAGACAGGGATCACACTGAAGCTTTCTTT. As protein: CASSRLDRDHTEAFF.

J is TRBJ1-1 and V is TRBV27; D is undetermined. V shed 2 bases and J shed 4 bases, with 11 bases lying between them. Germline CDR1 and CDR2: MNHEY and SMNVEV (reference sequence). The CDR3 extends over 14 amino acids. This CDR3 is CASSLASFGTEAFF. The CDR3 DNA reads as TGTGCCAGCAGTTTAGCCTCCTTTGGCACTGAAGCTTTCTTT.

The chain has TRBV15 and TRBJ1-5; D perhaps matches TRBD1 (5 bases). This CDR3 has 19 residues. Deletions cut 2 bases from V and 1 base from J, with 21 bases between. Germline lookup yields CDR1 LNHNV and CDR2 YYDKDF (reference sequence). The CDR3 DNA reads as TGTGCCACCAGCAGAACCGTTGGGGGTTTCATAGAAAGCAATCAGCCCCAGCATTTT. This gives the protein CATSRTVGGFIESNQPQHF.